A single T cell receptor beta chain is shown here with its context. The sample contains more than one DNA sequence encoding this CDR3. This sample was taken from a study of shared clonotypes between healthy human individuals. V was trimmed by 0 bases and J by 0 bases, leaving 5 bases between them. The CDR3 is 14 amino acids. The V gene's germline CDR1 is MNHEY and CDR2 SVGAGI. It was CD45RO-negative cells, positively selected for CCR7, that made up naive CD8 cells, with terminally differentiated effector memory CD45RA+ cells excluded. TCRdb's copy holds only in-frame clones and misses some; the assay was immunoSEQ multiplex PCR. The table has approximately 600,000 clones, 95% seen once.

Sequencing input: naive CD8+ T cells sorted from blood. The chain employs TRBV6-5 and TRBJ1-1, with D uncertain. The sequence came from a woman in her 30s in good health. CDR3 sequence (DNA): TGTGCCAGCAGTTACTCAATACTGAACACTGAAGCTTTCTTT. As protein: CASSYSILNTEAFF.